Listed below are T cell receptor beta chains from one sample, sequenced in a study of cytomegalovirus exposure and HLA in healthy donors. Data came from immunoSEQ multiplex PCR; TCRdb stores just in-frame clones and leaves some out. The sample includes 90,000 to 130,000 clones, over 65% seen only once; the top ten take approximately 1.2%. Sequenced material: PBMCs. The receptors were gathered from a woman aged 25 to 39 in good health and CMV-seronegative. Both conserved end residues are part of each CDR3. A D gene is named only where the DNA matches it firmly. For some rows the clone size is stated as once, few or many, or as a class when expanded; others skip it.

>TRBV6-1|TRBJ2-3|NA|TRBD1
TGTGCCAGCACCGGACAGGGCTTGGCAGATACGCAGTATTTT
CASTGQGLADTQYF
>TRBV20-1|TRBJ2-1|NA|NA
TGCAGTGCTAGAGATAAACTAGAGCAGTTCTTC
CSARDKLEQFF
>TRBV10-3|TRBJ1-1|few|NA
TGTGCCATCAATGCGGACGGGGGGCTTGAAGCTTTCTTT
CAINADGGLEAFF
>TRBV11-2|TRBJ2-7|NA|TRBD1
TGTGCCAGCAGCTTAGGTACAGGGGGCGGATACGAGCAGTACTTC
CASSLGTGGGYEQYF
>TRBV28|TRBJ1-5|NA|NA
TGTGCCAGCAGTGCATCCAGGGTTTATCAGCCCCAGCATTTT
CASSASRVYQPQHF
>TRBV7-2|TRBJ2-7|NA|TRBD2
TGTGCCAGCGCCGTAGCCGGCGGGAGGGCCGAGCAGTACTTC
CASAVAGGRAEQYF
>TRBV5-6|TRBJ1-1|NA|TRBD1
TGTGCCAGCAGCGTAGAGGGACAGGACATGAACACTGAAGCTTTCTTT
CASSVEGQDMNTEAFF
>TRBV18|TRBJ2-5|NA|TRBD2
TGTGCCAGCTCACCGGGACTAACAGAGACCCAGTACTTC
CASSPGLTETQYF
>TRBV7-8|TRBJ2-7|NA|NA
TGTGCCAGCAGCTTAACAGCTACAACCTACGAGCAGTACTTC
CASSLTATTYEQYF
>TRBV11-2|TRBJ2-1|once|NA
TGTGCCAGCAGCTTAGAGTCTAGCGCTCCCTACAATGAGCAGTTCTTC
CASSLESSAPYNEQFF
>TRBV7-8|TRBJ2-3|NA|NA
TGTGCCAGCAGCTTATTGGCTAGAGATACGCAGTATTTT
CASSLLARDTQYF
>TRBV29-1|TRBJ1-5|NA|NA
TGCAGCGCTGCGGCCCGGCTTGATCAGCCCCAGCATTTT
CSAAARLDQPQHF
>TRBV2|TRBJ2-7|NA|TRBD2
TGTGCCAGCAGCGGGGGGGTTCGCTACGAGCAGTACTTC
CASSGGVRYEQYF
>TRBV28|TRBJ1-1|NA|NA
TGTGCCAGCACGGGAGGGGTGAACACTGAAGCTTTCTTT
CASTGGVNTEAFF
>TRBV29-1|TRBJ1-2|once|NA
TGCAGCGTTGAAGAACACTCGACGGGTGGCTACACCTTC
CSVEEHSTGGYTF
>TRBV4-3|TRBJ2-3|NA|TRBD2
TGCGCCAGCAGCCAACAACTAGCGGAGACTAACACAGATACGCAGTATTTT
CASSQQLAETNTDTQYF
>TRBV4-3|TRBJ1-4|NA|NA
TGCGCCAGCAGCCAAGATCGGGGGGTTGCAACTAATGAAAAACTGTTTTTT
CASSQDRGVATNEKLFF